Following are 26 T cell receptor beta chains from one sample sequenced in a study of blood T cell repertoires in COVID-19. The table came from immunoSEQ multiplex PCR; TCRdb's copy has only in-frame clones and leaves some out. The data contain 200,000 to 250,000 clones, roughly four fifths of them seen just once; the ten biggest clones take up about 1.3%. The sample taken for sequencing was PBMCs or T cells enriched from blood (not recorded which). The receptors stem from a woman aged 40-49 years with acute COVID-19.

The chain joins TRBV2 to TRBJ2-5; TRBD2 aligns across 12 bases. The germline V gene encodes CDR1 SNHLY and CDR2 FYNNEI. The CDR3 contains 16 residues. Losses at the gene ends were 4 bases for V and 2 bases for J; bases not matched to a gene: 5. CDR3 sequence reads: CASSGGTSGPQETQYF. The CDR3 nucleotides are TGTGCCAGCAGTGGAGGGACTAGCGGGCCTCAAGAGACCCAGTACTTC. Full variable domain (rest looked up from reference TRBV2 and TRBJ2-5): EPEVTQTPSHQVTQMGQEVILRCVPISNHLYFYWYRQILGQKVEFLVSFYNNEISEKSEIFDDQFSVERPDGSNFTLKIRSTKLEDSAMYFCASSGGTSGPQETQYFGPGTRLLVL.

This clone was recorded only once. V is TRBV30 and J is TRBJ1-1, with D perhaps TRBD1 (6 bases). Germline CDR1 GTSNPN, CDR2 SVGIG (reference sequence). CDR3 size: 14 residues. Trimming removed 3 bases from V and 4 bases from J, with 15 bases in between. In DNA form, the CDR3 reads TGTGCCTGGAGGACGGGACATTTGGCCACTGAAGCTTTCTTT. Amino acid sequence: CAWRTGHLATEAFF.

The sample holds one count of this clone. CDR3 nucleotide sequence: TGTGCCAGCAGCACTCAGCGGGACAGGGGGACTAATGAAAAACTGTTTTTT. It yields the protein CASSTQRDRGTNEKLFF. The V gene is TRBV7-9, the J gene TRBJ1-4; 11 bases fit TRBD1. From germline, CDR1 is SEHNR and CDR2 FQNEAQ (reference sequence). The CDR3 loop spans 17 amino acids. The trim removed 5 bases at V and 2 bases at J, leaving 7 bases unmatched.

The J gene is TRBJ2-2, the V gene TRBV5-1, with TRBD1 as a possible D gene (6 bases). Trimming took 3 bases from V and 0 from J, leaving 12 bases between them. The CDR3 covers 16 residues. Germline V CDR1 and CDR2: SGHRS, YFSETQ. The DNA of the CDR3 is TGCGCCAGCAGCTCAACGACAGGAACGAACACCGGGGAGCTGTTTTTT. It specifies CASSSTTGTNTGELFF. Looking up the rest from reference TRBV5-1 and TRBJ2-2 gives the full variable domain: KAGVTQTPRYLIKTRGQQVTLSCSPISGHRSVSWYQQTPGQGLQFLFEYFSETQRNKGNFPGRFSGRQFSNSRSEMNVSTLELGDSALYLCASSSTTGTNTGELFFGEGSRLTVL.

V gene TRBV10-2 combines with J gene TRBJ2-1; a possible D gene is TRBD2 (6 bases). The CDR3 consists of 15 residues. Trimming stripped 4 bases from V and 4 bases from J, with 14 bases between. CDR1 and CDR2 from the germline V gene are WSHSY and SAAADI. This CDR3 is CASSVGDLVYNEQFF. The CDR3 DNA follows: TGCGCCAGCAGTGTAGGGGACTTGGTTTACAATGAGCAGTTCTTC.

The chain links TRBV2 to TRBJ1-5, with D perhaps TRBD1 (5 bases). The CDR3 extends over 16 amino acids. Between the trimmed V and J ends, which lost 10 bases and 0 bases, there was a span of 19 bases. From germline, CDR1 is SNHLY and CDR2 FYNNEI. CDR3: CATQDSKSHSNQPQHF. CDR3 DNA sequence: TGTGCCACTCAAGACAGCAAATCCCATAGCAATCAGCCCCAGCATTTT.

The chain joins TRBV19 to TRBJ2-1; TRBD2 aligns across 9 bases. Germline V gives CDR1 LNHDA, CDR2 SQIVND (reference sequence). After removal of 4 bases from V and 7 bases from J, the junction contained 8 bases not matched to a gene. This CDR3 spans 15 amino acids. CDR3 DNA sequence: TGTGCCAGTAGTAGAGGACTAGCGAGCGGTAATGAGCAGTTCTTC. Translated: CASSRGLASGNEQFF. The full variable domain, in which reference TRBV19 and TRBJ2-1 provide the parts outside the CDR3, is DGGITQSPKYLFRKEGQNVTLSCEQNLNHDAMYWYRQDPGQGLRLIYYSQIVNDFQKGDIAEGYSVSREKKESFPLTVTSAQKNPTAFYLCASSRGLASGNEQFFGPGTRLTVL.

The chain combines TRBV6-4 with TRBJ2-3; 10 bases line up with TRBD1. The CDR3 consists of 18 residues. Losses at the gene ends were 2 bases for V and 2 bases for J; bases not matched to a gene: 10. From germline, CDR1 is MRHNA and CDR2 SNTAGT. CDR3 protein: CASSDTTAGTGVTDTQYF. The CDR3 coding sequence is TGTGCCAGCAGTGACACCACCGCCGGGACAGGGGTCACAGATACGCAGTATTTT.

The gene calls are TRBV6-2 or TRBV6-3 and TRBJ1-2; 8 bases align to TRBD1. V shed 3 bases, J shed 8 bases, and the junction held 14 bases outside the gene matches. CDR1 and CDR2 from the germline V gene are MNHEY and SVGEGT. The CDR3 contains 16 residues. For the CDR3, the DNA is TGTGCCAGCAGTTATCGGCAGGGGGCAGTCTCAGGAGGCTACACCTTC. Translated: CASSYRQGAVSGGYTF.

The J gene is TRBJ2-2, the V gene TRBV7-9; 8 nucleotides match TRBD2. Looked up from germline, CDR1 is SEHNR and CDR2 is FQNEAQ (reference sequence). CDR3 size: 16 residues. Germline trimming cut 2 bases from V and 5 bases from J; bases unmatched to any gene: 7. CDR3 in DNA: TGTGCCAGCAGCTTATGGGAGCGGGAGAGTACCGGGGAGCTGTTTTTT. Amino acid sequence: CASSLWERESTGELFF. Using reference TRBV7-9 and TRBJ2-2 for the parts outside the CDR3, the full variable domain is DTGVSQNPRHKITKRGQNVTFRCDPISEHNRLYWYRQTLGQGPEFLTYFQNEAQLEKSRLLSDRFSAERPKGSFSTLEIQRTEQGDSAMYLCASSLWERESTGELFFGEGSRLTVL.

The chain joins TRBV10-1 to TRBJ1-3; a weak D match, TRBD1 (6 bases). This CDR3 comprises 14 residues. V shed 5 bases and J shed 0 bases, with 8 bases lying between them. Germline lookup yields CDR1 WNHNN and CDR2 SYGVQD (reference sequence). CDR3 region: CASSTGNSGNTIYF. DNA of the CDR3: TGCGCCAGCAGTACAGGGAACTCTGGAAACACCATATATTTT.

The V and J genes are TRBV5-1 and TRBJ1-1, with 7 bases aligning to TRBD1. Germline lookup yields CDR1 SGHRS and CDR2 YFSETQ. Trimming at V came to 6 bases and at J to 7 bases, leaving 12 bases not matched to a gene. The CDR3 is 14 residues long. The chain's CDR3 is CASTDGGGGGEAFF. The CDR3 DNA reads as TGCGCCAGCACCGACGGAGGGGGCGGTGGTGAAGCTTTCTTT.

This sequence joins TRBV4-1 and TRBJ2-5, with TRBD1 identical over 7 bases. Losses at the gene ends were 1 base for V and 2 bases for J; bases not matched to a gene: 4. The CDR3 totals 15 residues. Per germline, CDR1 MGHRA and CDR2 YSYEKL. The DNA of the CDR3 is TGCGCCAGCAGCCAAGGGGGGACAGTACAAGAGACCCAGTACTTC. Its protein is CASSQGGTVQETQYF.

The chain carries TRBV7-9 and TRBJ2-3; D is ambiguous. V dropped 4 bases and J dropped 5 bases, with 13 bases sitting between them. Germline V gives CDR1 SEHNR, CDR2 FQNEAQ (reference sequence). This CDR3 region has 14 residues. For the CDR3, the DNA is TGTGCCAGCAGCTCTTACCCGTCGGGAGATACGCAGTATTTT. It translates to CASSSYPSGDTQYF.

This chain connects TRBV6-5 to TRBJ2-7; TRBD1 matches at 7 bases. The CDR3 has 13 residues. Germline assignment: CDR1 MNHEY and CDR2 SVGAGI. V was pared by 8 bases and J by 0 bases, with 4 bases of the junction left unmatched. Written as DNA, the CDR3 is TGTGCCAGCGGACAGGACACCTCCTACGAGCAGTACTTC. This gives the protein CASGQDTSYEQYF.

The V call is TRBV4-1, the J call TRBJ1-6; tentative D call: TRBD1 (6 bases). The CDR3 spans 14 residues. Per germline, CDR1 MGHRA and CDR2 YSYEKL. The V gene lost 6 bases and the J gene lost 10 bases, with 16 bases spanning the gap. The CDR3 nucleotides are TGCGCCAGCAGTCCCAGGGGTGACAGGTCACCCCTCCACTTT. Translation gives CASSPRGDRSPLHF.

The chain is built from TRBV4-1 and TRBJ1-2; a weak D match, TRBD1 (6 bases). Germline CDR1 is MGHRA and CDR2 is YSYEKL. V was shortened by 4 bases and J by 1 base, with 10 bases between the two germline ends. The CDR3 covers 14 residues. The CDR3 sequence: CASSPGTLNYGYTF. CDR3 nucleotide sequence: TGCGCCAGCAGCCCCGGGACACTTAACTATGGCTACACCTTC.

The chain employs TRBV5-8 and TRBJ1-2, with D hard to call. The CDR3 loop spans 13 amino acids. Trimming stripped 4 bases from V and 6 bases from J, with 13 bases between. The germline V gene has CDR1 SGHTS and CDR2 YDEGEE. The CDR3 loop is CASSLWELDGYTF. DNA of the CDR3: TGTGCCAGCAGCCTATGGGAGTTAGATGGCTACACCTTC.

The CDR3 bases are TGTGCCAGCAGTGGGATGGGGGAGGGGGCCTACGAGCAGTACTTC. It yields the protein CASSGMGEGAYEQYF. This chain links TRBV2 with TRBJ2-7; D may be TRBD2 (7 bases). The length of the CDR3 is 15 residues. Germline V CDR1 and CDR2: SNHLY, FYNNEI. V lost 4 bases and J lost 2, with 15 bases in between.

This clone was observed a single time. This rearrangement joins TRBV28 to TRBJ1-5; the D gene is possibly TRBD1 (6 bases). Deletions cut 5 bases from V and 2 bases from J, with 13 bases between. The CDR3 contains 15 residues. CDR1 and CDR2 from the germline V gene are MDHEN and SYDVKM. CDR3 bases: TGTGCCAGCAGTGTGCCGGGACAAGGCAATCAGCCCCAGCATTTT. Translation: CASSVPGQGNQPQHF.

This chain uses TRBV10-3 with TRBJ2-3, with a weak D call TRBD1 (7 bases). Deletions cut 6 bases from V and 3 bases from J, with 22 bases between. CDR3 size: 17 residues. Germline CDR1 reads ENHRY; CDR2 reads SYGVKD. This CDR3 reads CAIRSSPGGWRTDTQYF. CDR3 bases: TGTGCCATCAGGAGTAGCCCAGGGGGGTGGAGAACAGATACGCAGTATTTT.

In its sample, this clone was seen once. This chain joins TRBV2 and TRBJ2-1, with 9 bases fitting TRBD1. The CDR3 totals 14 residues. Germline V gives CDR1 SNHLY, CDR2 FYNNEI. V shed 8 bases and J 6 bases; nucleotides not matched to a gene: 8. The chain's CDR3 is CASGGRQGGNEQFF. The CDR3 DNA reads TGTGCCAGCGGAGGGAGACAGGGGGGCAATGAGCAGTTCTTC. Using reference TRBV2 and TRBJ2-1 for the parts outside the CDR3, the full variable domain is EPEVTQTPSHQVTQMGQEVILRCVPISNHLYFYWYRQILGQKVEFLVSFYNNEISEKSEIFDDQFSVERPDGSNFTLKIRSTKLEDSAMYFCASGGRQGGNEQFFGPGTRLTVL.

The genes are TRBV5-1 and TRBJ1-2; a possible D gene is TRBD1 (5 bases). Trimming pared 2 bases from V and 7 bases from J, leaving 12 bases between. There are 13 residues in the CDR3. Germline values: CDR1 SGHRS, CDR2 YFSETQ. CDR3 sequence reads: CASSFQEGLGYTF. The CDR3 DNA sequence: TGCGCCAGCAGCTTTCAGGAGGGGCTTGGCTACACCTTC. The full variable domain, its missing parts supplied by reference TRBV5-1 and TRBJ1-2, is KAGVTQTPRYLIKTRGQQVTLSCSPISGHRSVSWYQQTPGQGLQFLFEYFSETQRNKGNFPGRFSGRQFSNSRSEMNVSTLELGDSALYLCASSFQEGLGYTFGSGTRLTVV.

DNA of the CDR3: TGTGCCTGGACAGGGGTTGGGGAGACCCAGTACTTC. Translated, it gives CAWTGVGETQYF. V and J are TRBV30 and TRBJ2-5, with D possibly being TRBD1 (6 bases). The CDR3 is 12 amino acids. Trimming took off 4 bases at V and 5 bases at J, with 11 bases between the two ends. From germline, CDR1 is GTSNPN and CDR2 SVGIG (reference sequence).

The V gene is TRBV27, the J gene TRBJ1-2; 9 nucleotides match TRBD1. Germline V lookup: CDR1 MNHEY, CDR2 SMNVEV (reference sequence). The junction had 4 bases not matched to a gene; V was cut back by 3 bases and J by 5 bases. CDR3 length equals 14 residues. In DNA form, the CDR3 reads TGTGCCAGCAGTTTTACGGGACAGGGTTATGGCTACACCTTC. This codes for CASSFTGQGYGYTF.

DNA of the CDR3: TGTGCCAGCAGCCCCTCAACGGGAGGTGGTAATGAAAAACTGTTTTTT. Translating it yields CASSPSTGGGNEKLFF. The chain combines TRBV3-1 (or the pseudogene TRBV3-2) with TRBJ1-4, with unresolved D. The V gene's germline CDR1 is LGHDT and CDR2 YNNKEL (reference sequence). The V end was cut by 4 bases, the J end by 4 bases, with 16 bases between. The CDR3 has 16 residues.